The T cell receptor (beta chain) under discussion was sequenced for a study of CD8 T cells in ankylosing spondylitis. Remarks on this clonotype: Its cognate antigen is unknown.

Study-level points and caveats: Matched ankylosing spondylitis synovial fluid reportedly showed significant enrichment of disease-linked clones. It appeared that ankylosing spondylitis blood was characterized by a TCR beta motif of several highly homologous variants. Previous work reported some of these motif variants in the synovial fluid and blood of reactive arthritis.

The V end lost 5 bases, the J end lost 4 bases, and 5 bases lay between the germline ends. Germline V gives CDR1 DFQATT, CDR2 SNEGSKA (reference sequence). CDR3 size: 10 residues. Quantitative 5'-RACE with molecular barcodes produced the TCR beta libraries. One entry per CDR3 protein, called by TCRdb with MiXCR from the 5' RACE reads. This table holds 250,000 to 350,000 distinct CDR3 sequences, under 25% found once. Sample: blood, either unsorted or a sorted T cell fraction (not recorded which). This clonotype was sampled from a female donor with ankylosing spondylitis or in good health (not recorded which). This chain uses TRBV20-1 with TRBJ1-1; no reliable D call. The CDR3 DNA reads TGCAGTGCTTCGAGCACTGAAGCTTTCTTT. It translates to CSASSTEAFF.